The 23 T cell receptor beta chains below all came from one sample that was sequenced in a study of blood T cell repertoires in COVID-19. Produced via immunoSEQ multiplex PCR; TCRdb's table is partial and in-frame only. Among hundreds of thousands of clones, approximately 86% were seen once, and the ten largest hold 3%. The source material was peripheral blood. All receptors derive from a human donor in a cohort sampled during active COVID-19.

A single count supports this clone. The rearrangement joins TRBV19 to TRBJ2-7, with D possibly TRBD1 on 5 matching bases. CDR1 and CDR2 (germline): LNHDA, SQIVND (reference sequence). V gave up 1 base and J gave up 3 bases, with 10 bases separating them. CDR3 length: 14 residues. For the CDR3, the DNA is TGTGCCAGTAGTATAGGCGCCAGGGACTACGAGCAGTACTTC. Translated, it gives CASSIGARDYEQYF.

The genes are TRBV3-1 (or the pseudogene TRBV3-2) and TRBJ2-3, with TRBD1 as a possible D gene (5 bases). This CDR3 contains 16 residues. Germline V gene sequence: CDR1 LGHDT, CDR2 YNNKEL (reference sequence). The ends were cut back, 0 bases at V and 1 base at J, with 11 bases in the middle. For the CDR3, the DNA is TGTGCCAGCAGCCAAGACCCAGGACAAGGCACAGATACGCAGTATTTT. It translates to CASSQDPGQGTDTQYF.

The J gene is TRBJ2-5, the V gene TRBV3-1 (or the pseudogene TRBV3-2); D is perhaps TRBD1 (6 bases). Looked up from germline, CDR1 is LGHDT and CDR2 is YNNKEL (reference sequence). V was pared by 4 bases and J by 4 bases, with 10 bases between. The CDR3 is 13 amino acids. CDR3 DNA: TGTGCCAGCAGCCTCAGGGGAGCAGAGACCCAGTACTTC. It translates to CASSLRGAETQYF.

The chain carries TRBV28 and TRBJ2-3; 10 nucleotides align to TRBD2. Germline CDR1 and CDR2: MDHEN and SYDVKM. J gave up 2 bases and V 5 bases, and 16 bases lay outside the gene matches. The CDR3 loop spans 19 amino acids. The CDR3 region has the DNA TGTGCCAGCAGTCCCGTCTTGACTGGGCTAGCGGGGGTCACAGATACGCAGTATTTT. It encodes CASSPVLTGLAGVTDTQYF.

CDR3 residues: CASSPARVNEQYF. The CDR3 DNA reads TGTGCCAGCTCACCCGCGAGGGTTAACGAGCAGTACTTC. The rearrangement uses TRBV18 and TRBJ2-7, with D maybe TRBD2 (5 bases). V was trimmed by 3 bases and J by 5 bases, leaving 11 bases between them. The CDR3 sequence is 13 residues long. The V gene's germline CDR1 is KGHSH and CDR2 LQKENI.

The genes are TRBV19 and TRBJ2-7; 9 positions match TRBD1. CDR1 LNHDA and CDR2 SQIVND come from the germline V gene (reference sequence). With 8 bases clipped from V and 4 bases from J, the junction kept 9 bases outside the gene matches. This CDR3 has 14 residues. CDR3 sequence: CASSTSGQGYEQYF. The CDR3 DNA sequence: TGTGCCAGTTCGACGTCAGGACAGGGGTACGAGCAGTACTTC.

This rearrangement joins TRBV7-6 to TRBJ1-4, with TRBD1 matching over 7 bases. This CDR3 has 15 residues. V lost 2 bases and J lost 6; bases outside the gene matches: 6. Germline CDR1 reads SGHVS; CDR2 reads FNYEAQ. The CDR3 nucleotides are TGTGCCAGCAGCTTAAGGGGGACAGTGGATGAAAAACTGTTTTTT. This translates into CASSLRGTVDEKLFF.

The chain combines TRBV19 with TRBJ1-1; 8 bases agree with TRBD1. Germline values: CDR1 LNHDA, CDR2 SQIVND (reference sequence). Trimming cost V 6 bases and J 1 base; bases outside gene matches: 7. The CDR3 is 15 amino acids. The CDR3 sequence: CASSRQGARNTEAFF. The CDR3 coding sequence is TGTGCCAGTAGCAGGCAGGGGGCTCGGAACACTGAAGCTTTCTTT.

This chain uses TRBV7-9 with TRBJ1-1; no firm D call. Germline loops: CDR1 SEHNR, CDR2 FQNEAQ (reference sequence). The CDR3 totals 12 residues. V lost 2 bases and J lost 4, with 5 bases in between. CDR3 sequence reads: CASSLQITEAFF. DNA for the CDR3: TGTGCCAGCAGCTTACAGATCACTGAAGCTTTCTTT.

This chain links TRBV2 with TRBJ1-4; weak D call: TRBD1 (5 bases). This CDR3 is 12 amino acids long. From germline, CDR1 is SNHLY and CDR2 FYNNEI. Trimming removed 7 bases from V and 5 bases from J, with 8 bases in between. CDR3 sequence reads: CASNGGNEKLFF. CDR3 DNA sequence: TGTGCCAGCAACGGGGGGAATGAAAAACTGTTTTTT.

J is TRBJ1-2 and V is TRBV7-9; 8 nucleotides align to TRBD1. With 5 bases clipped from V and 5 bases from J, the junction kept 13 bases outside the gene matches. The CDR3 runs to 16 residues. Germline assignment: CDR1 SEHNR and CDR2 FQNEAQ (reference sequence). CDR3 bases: TGTGCCAGCAGCCCCAGATTCGGACAGGGCGGTTATGGCTACACCTTC. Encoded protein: CASSPRFGQGGYGYTF.

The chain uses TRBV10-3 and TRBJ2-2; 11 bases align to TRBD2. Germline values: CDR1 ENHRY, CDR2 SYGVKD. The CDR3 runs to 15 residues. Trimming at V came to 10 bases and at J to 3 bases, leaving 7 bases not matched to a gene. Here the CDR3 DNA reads TGTGCCACCGAAGGGACTAGCGGTGACACCGGGGAGCTGTTTTTT. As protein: CATEGTSGDTGELFF.

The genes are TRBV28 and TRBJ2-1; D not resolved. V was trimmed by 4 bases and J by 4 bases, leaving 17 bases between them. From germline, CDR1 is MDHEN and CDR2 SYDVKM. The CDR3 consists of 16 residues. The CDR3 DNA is TGTGCCAGCAGTTCCTTTAGGCTAGATATTTACAATGAGCAGTTCTTC. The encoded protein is CASSSFRLDIYNEQFF.

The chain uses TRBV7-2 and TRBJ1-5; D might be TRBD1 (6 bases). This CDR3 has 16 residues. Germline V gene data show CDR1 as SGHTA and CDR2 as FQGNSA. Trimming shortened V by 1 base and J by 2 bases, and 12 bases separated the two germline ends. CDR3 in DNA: TGTGCCAGCAGCTTAGGGGCGGGGGGCGGCAATCAGCCCCAGCATTTT. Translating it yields CASSLGAGGGNQPQHF.

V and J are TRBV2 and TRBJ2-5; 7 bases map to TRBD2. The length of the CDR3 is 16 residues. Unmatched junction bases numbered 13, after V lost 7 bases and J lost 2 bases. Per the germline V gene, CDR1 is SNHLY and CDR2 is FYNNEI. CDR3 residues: CASNDGRARVQETQYF. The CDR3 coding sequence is TGTGCCAGCAATGATGGGAGGGCCCGGGTTCAAGAGACCCAGTACTTC.

CDR3 region: CASSAGLEDTQYF. The CDR3 nucleotides are TGCGCCAGCAGCGCCGGACTAGAAGATACGCAGTATTTT. V gene TRBV5-1 combines with J gene TRBJ2-3, with TRBD2 matching 7 bases. Germline lookup yields CDR1 SGHRS and CDR2 YFSETQ. With 4 bases clipped from V and 5 bases from J, the junction kept 4 bases outside the gene matches. This CDR3 is built from 13 residues.

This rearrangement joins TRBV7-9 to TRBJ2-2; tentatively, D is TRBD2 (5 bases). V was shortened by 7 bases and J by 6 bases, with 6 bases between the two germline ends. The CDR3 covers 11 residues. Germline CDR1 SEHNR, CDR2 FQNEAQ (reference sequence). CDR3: CASTAAGELFF. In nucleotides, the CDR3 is TGTGCCAGCACAGCGGCCGGGGAGCTGTTTTTT.

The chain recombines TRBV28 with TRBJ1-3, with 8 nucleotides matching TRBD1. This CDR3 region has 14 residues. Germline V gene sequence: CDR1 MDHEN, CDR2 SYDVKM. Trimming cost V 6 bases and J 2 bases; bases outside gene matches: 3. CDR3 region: CASSPTGAGNTIYF. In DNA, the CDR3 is TGTGCCAGCAGCCCGACAGGGGCTGGAAACACCATATATTTT.

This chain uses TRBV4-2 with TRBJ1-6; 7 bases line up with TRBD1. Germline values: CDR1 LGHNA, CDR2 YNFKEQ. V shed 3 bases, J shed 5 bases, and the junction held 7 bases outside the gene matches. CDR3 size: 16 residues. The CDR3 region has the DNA TGTGCCAGCAGCCATGCGGGACAGCTAGATAATTCACCCCTCCACTTT. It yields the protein CASSHAGQLDNSPLHF.

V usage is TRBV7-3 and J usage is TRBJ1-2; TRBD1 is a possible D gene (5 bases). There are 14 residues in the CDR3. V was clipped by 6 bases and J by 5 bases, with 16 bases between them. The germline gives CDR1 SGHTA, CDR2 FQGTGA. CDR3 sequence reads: CASSSGGRRYGYTF. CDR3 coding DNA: TGTGCCAGCAGTTCGGGGGGACGGCGTTATGGCTACACCTTC.

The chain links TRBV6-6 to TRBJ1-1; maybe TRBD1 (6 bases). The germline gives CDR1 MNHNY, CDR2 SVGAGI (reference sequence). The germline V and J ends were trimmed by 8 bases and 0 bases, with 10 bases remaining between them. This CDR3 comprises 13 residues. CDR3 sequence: CASEGQLNTEAFF. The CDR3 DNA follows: TGTGCCAGCGAAGGACAGTTGAACACTGAAGCTTTCTTT.

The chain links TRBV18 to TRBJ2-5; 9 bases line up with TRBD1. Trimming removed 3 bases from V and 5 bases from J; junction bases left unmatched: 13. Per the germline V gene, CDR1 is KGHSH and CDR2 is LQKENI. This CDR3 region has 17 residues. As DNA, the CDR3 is TGTGCCAGCTCACCTTTAAGATTTACAGGGGGCAGCGAGACCCAGTACTTC. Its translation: CASSPLRFTGGSETQYF.

CDR3 loop: CATSDLNGGRTDTQYF. The DNA for the CDR3 is TGTGCCACCAGTGATTTGAATGGCGGGAGGACAGATACGCAGTATTTT. The chain joins TRBV24-1 to TRBJ2-3, with 8 positions matching TRBD2. The V and J ends lost 0 bases and 3 bases, in that order; junction bases with no gene match: 4. Germline loops: CDR1 KGHDR, CDR2 SFDVKD. The CDR3 runs 16 residues.